Listed below are T cell receptor beta chains from one sample, sequenced in a study of tumor-infiltrating lymphocytes in primary liver carcinoma. Using its own MiXCR run on the multiplex PCR reads, TCRdb lists one record per CDR3 protein. In the table there are hundreds of thousands of distinct CDR3 sequences, approximately 54% of which are singletons. Sample: peripheral blood. These receptors all come from a woman in her twenties or thirties with primary liver carcinoma and hepatitis B virus infection. Both conserved end residues are part of each CDR3. The order of the fields is V gene, D gene, J gene, clone size, CDR3 DNA, CDR3 protein. D genes are given only for firm matches. Where a row states a size, it is once, few, many or the class of an expanded clone; other rows omit it.

V: TRBV6-5
D: TRBD2
J: TRBJ2-6
size: NA
DNA: TGTGCCATCAGCCTTGGGACTAGCGGCGGCTCTGGGGCCAACGTCCTGACTTTC
CDR3: CAISLGTSGGSGANVLTF

V: TRBV6-5
D: TRBD2
J: TRBJ2-7
size: NA
DNA: TGTGCCAGCAGGCCGAGACTAGCGGTCTCCTACGAGCAGTACTTC
CDR3: CASRPRLAVSYEQYF

V: TRBV11-2
D: NA
J: TRBJ2-2
size: many
DNA: TGTGCCAGCAGCAAGGAGAGGGCCGGGGAGCTGTTTTTT
CDR3: CASSKERAGELFF

V: TRBV7-9
D: NA
J: TRBJ2-3
size: NA
DNA: TGTGCCAACAGCTTTATCCCTGAGGGCACAGATACGCGGTATTTT
CDR3: CANSFIPEGTDTRYF

V: TRBV29-1
D: TRBD2
J: TRBJ2-1
size: NA
DNA: TGCAGCGTCAAAAGCGGGAGGGCCTTCAATGAGCAGTTCTTC
CDR3: CSVKSGRAFNEQFF

V: TRBV14
D: TRBD1
J: TRBJ2-7
size: many
DNA: TGTGCCAGCAGCCAAGAGAGGGGGCCCTACGAGCAGTACTTC
CDR3: CASSQERGPYEQYF

V: TRBV6-5
D: NA
J: TRBJ2-7
size: NA
DNA: TGTGCCAGCAGTTATCGAGCCTACTTCCGGGATTATTCCTATGAGCATTACTTC
CDR3: CASSYRAYFRDYSYEHYF

V: TRBV11-2
D: NA
J: TRBJ2-1
size: NA
DNA: TGTGACATCAGCTTAGGTCCCGGGACGGAGGCCCGGGAGCAGTTCTTC
CDR3: CDISLGPGTEAREQFF

V: TRBV6-5
D: TRBD1
J: TRBJ1-3
size: NA
DNA: TGTGCCAGCACGAGGGGGCGTCCGGGAAACACCATATATTTT
CDR3: CASTRGRPGNTIYF

V: TRBV6-6
D: NA
J: TRBJ2-7
size: NA
DNA: TGTGCCAACACCTCGGGACCGAGCTACGAGCAGTACTTC
CDR3: CANTSGPSYEQYF

V: TRBV6-6
D: TRBD1
J: TRBJ1-1
size: NA
DNA: TGTGCCAGCAGTTACCTACGGACAGGGGAAGCTTTCTTT
CDR3: CASSYLRTGEAFF

V: TRBV6-2/TRBV6-3
D: TRBD2
J: TRBJ2-7
size: NA
DNA: TGTGCCAGCGTTCTCAGTCCGGGGGAAGTAGCGGGAGGGCCACGCTACGATCAGTACTTC
CDR3: CASVLSPGEVAGGPRYDQYF

V: TRBV11-2
D: NA
J: TRBJ2-1
size: NA
DNA: TGTGCCAATACAGTGGGCCCTAGCACCAATGAGCAGTTCTTC
CDR3: CANTVGPSTNEQFF

V: TRBV11-2
D: TRBD2
J: TRBJ2-1
size: once
DNA: TGTGCCAGCCACCTAACGTGTAGCGGGAGGGTATGGGAGCAGTTCTTC
CDR3: CASHLTCSGRVWEQFF

V: TRBV19
D: NA
J: TRBJ1-5
size: NA
DNA: TGTGCCAGTAGGGGACGGCCTAGCAATCAGCCCCAGCATTTT
CDR3: CASRGRPSNQPQHF

V: TRBV11-2
D: NA
J: TRBJ1-2
size: NA
DNA: TGTGTCAGCAGCATTGGACAGTCCTATGGCTACACTTTC
CDR3: CVSSIGQSYGYTF

V: TRBV12-3/TRBV12-4
D: NA
J: TRBJ1-1
size: few
DNA: TGTGCCAGCAGTTTAACGATGCTGAACACTGAAGCTTTCTTT
CDR3: CASSLTMLNTEAFF

V: TRBV12-3/TRBV12-4
D: NA
J: TRBJ2-6
size: NA
DNA: TGTGCCGTCCATCCTTACTCTGGGACCAACGTCCTGACTTTC
CDR3: CAVHPYSGTNVLTF

V: TRBV12-3/TRBV12-4
D: NA
J: TRBJ2-7
size: NA
DNA: TGTGCCAGCAGTTTCTCCGGGACCGGCCCGAGCGAGCCGTACTTC
CDR3: CASSFSGTGPSEPYF

V: TRBV10-3
D: NA
J: TRBJ2-7
size: NA
DNA: TGTGCCATCAGTGAGACTCAGCACGAGCAGTACTTC
CDR3: CAISETQHEQYF

V: TRBV2
D: NA
J: TRBJ2-7
size: NA
DNA: TGTGCCAGCAGTGAGGGGACTCCACCTCTCTACGAGCAGTACTTC
CDR3: CASSEGTPPLYEQYF

V: TRBV12-3/TRBV12-4
D: NA
J: TRBJ2-1
size: many
DNA: TGTGCCAGCAGCCCCGGTCGGGGGAGCTCCTACAATGAGCAGTTCTTC
CDR3: CASSPGRGSSYNEQFF

V: TRBV30
D: NA
J: TRBJ2-2
size: few
DNA: TGTGCCTGGAGTACCACTGGGGTAAGGGAGCTGTTTTTT
CDR3: CAWSTTGVRELFF

V: TRBV5-1
D: NA
J: TRBJ1-1
size: few
DNA: TGCGCCAGCAGCTTGGATCAAGGGGGGAACACTGAAGCTTTCTTT
CDR3: CASSLDQGGNTEAFF

V: TRBV12-3/TRBV12-4
D: NA
J: TRBJ1-3
size: NA
DNA: TGTGCCAGCAGTTCCCACGGGAGGGAGAAAAGAAACACCATATATTTT
CDR3: CASSSHGREKRNTIYF

V: TRBV6-5
D: NA
J: TRBJ2-7
size: few
DNA: TGTGCCAGCAGACCATCCGGACTGCTTGCGGGCTACGAGCAGTACTTC
CDR3: CASRPSGLLAGYEQYF

V: TRBV11-3
D: NA
J: TRBJ2-1
size: many
DNA: TGTGCCAGCAGCCCCCAGGTAGGAGACAATGAGCAGTTCTTC
CDR3: CASSPQVGDNEQFF

V: TRBV30
D: NA
J: TRBJ1-6
size: NA
DNA: TGTGCCTGGTCAGGACTCGGAAATTCACCCCTCCACTTT
CDR3: CAWSGLGNSPLHF

V: TRBV12-3/TRBV12-4
D: NA
J: TRBJ1-2
size: NA
DNA: TGTGCCAGCAATACAGACTACTATGGCTACACCTTC
CDR3: CASNTDYYGYTF

V: TRBV19
D: TRBD2
J: TRBJ2-1
size: few
DNA: TGTGCCAGTAGTCCCAAGACTAGCGGGCGGTACAATGAGCAGTTCTTC
CDR3: CASSPKTSGRYNEQFF

V: TRBV4-1
D: NA
J: TRBJ1-5
size: many
DNA: TGCGCCAGCAGCCAAGTGAAGGATGGGAATCAGCCCCAGCATTTT
CDR3: CASSQVKDGNQPQHF

V: TRBV13
D: NA
J: TRBJ2-1
size: NA
DNA: TGTGCCAGCAGCTTAAGTTCGGCGGCCCCCTCTCGTAATGGGCAGTTCTTC
CDR3: CASSLSSAAPSRNGQFF

V: TRBV6-1
D: NA
J: TRBJ1-1
size: NA
DNA: TGTGCCAGCAGGCACAGGCGTCCGAACACTGAAGCTTTCTTT
CDR3: CASRHRRPNTEAFF

V: TRBV9
D: TRBD2
J: TRBJ2-1
size: NA
DNA: TGTGCCAGCAGCGTCGACGGGACTAGCGGGACTGCGATGGGGAATGAGCAGTTCTTC
CDR3: CASSVDGTSGTAMGNEQFF

V: TRBV29-1
D: NA
J: TRBJ2-7
size: NA
DNA: TGCAGCGCCGGGACGATATCCTACGAGCAGTACTTC
CDR3: CSAGTISYEQYF

V: TRBV12-3/TRBV12-4
D: NA
J: TRBJ1-4
size: few
DNA: TGTGCCAGCAGTTTAGGGAGTGAAAAACTGTTTTTT
CDR3: CASSLGSEKLFF

V: TRBV9
D: TRBD2
J: TRBJ2-1
size: NA
DNA: TGTGCCAGCAGGACCGGCGGGAGGTGCTACAATGAGCAGTTCTTC
CDR3: CASRTGGRCYNEQFF

V: TRBV21-1
D: NA
J: TRBJ2-1
size: NA
DNA: TGTGCCAGCAACACCAAGGTCCCGGGACAGGGGTCGTCTTACAATGAGCAGTTCTTC
CDR3: CASNTKVPGQGSSYNEQFF

V: TRBV11-1
D: NA
J: TRBJ2-1
size: NA
DNA: TGTGCCAGCAGGTTCAGGGGGGGAATAAATGAGCAGTTCTTC
CDR3: CASRFRGGINEQFF

V: TRBV29-1
D: TRBD2
J: TRBJ2-7
size: few
DNA: TGCAGCGTTGAAGGTTGGGCGGGGGACGAGCAGTACTTC
CDR3: CSVEGWAGDEQYF

V: TRBV30
D: NA
J: TRBJ1-1
size: few
DNA: TGTGCCTGGAGAGCCAAGTTAGGGAGGAACACTGAAGCTTTCTTT
CDR3: CAWRAKLGRNTEAFF

V: TRBV7-9
D: NA
J: TRBJ1-4
size: few
DNA: TGTGCCAGCAGCATCATATTGGGGGGCGCAAATGAAAAACTGTTTTTT
CDR3: CASSIILGGANEKLFF

V: TRBV11-2
D: TRBD1
J: TRBJ2-7
size: NA
DNA: TGTGCCAGCAGTATAGGGACAGTGACCTACGAGCAGTACTTC
CDR3: CASSIGTVTYEQYF

V: TRBV4-2
D: NA
J: TRBJ2-3
size: many
DNA: TGTGCCAGCAGCCAAGATCGACGGATAGATACGCAGTATTTT
CDR3: CASSQDRRIDTQYF

V: TRBV10-2
D: TRBD2
J: TRBJ2-1
size: NA
DNA: TGCGCCAGCAGTGGGGAGGGACTAGCGGGTCTTTCCTACAATGAGCTGTTCTTC
CDR3: CASSGEGLAGLSYNELFF

V: TRBV7-8
D: TRBD1
J: TRBJ1-2
size: NA
DNA: TGTGCCAGCAGCTATGGGACAGGGAGTGGCTACACCTTC
CDR3: CASSYGTGSGYTF

V: TRBV6-5
D: NA
J: TRBJ1-1
size: NA
DNA: TGTGCCAGCACTCCGGCGGACCGCCGAGGGGACACCGAAGCTCTCTTT
CDR3: CASTPADRRGDTEALF

V: TRBV6-1
D: TRBD1
J: TRBJ1-6
size: many
DNA: TGTGCCAGCAGTGGACGCAGACAGGGGCCTTCGTCGCCCCTCCACTTT
CDR3: CASSGRRQGPSSPLHF

V: TRBV5-5
D: TRBD1
J: TRBJ1-2
size: few
DNA: TGTGCCAGCAGCCCTGACAGGGGGTATGGCTACACCTTC
CDR3: CASSPDRGYGYTF

V: TRBV6-1
D: NA
J: TRBJ1-2
size: NA
DNA: TGTGCCAGCAGTGAGGTACAGGGAGATGCGGATGGCTACACCTTC
CDR3: CASSEVQGDADGYTF

V: TRBV11-2
D: TRBD2
J: TRBJ2-1
size: NA
DNA: TGTACCAGCAGCATTCCACTAGCGGCAGCTATCAATGAGCAGTTCTTC
CDR3: CTSSIPLAAAINEQFF

V: TRBV6-1
D: NA
J: TRBJ1-3
size: NA
DNA: TGTGCCAGCTGTGACAGGCGGGGAAACACCATATATTTT
CDR3: CASCDRRGNTIYF

V: TRBV6-5
D: NA
J: TRBJ2-1
size: many
DNA: TGTGCCAGCAGTTACTCCCCCGGGACCTTTAACAATGAGCAGTTCTTC
CDR3: CASSYSPGTFNNEQFF

V: TRBV6-7
D: TRBD1
J: TRBJ1-2
size: NA
DNA: TGTGCCAGCAATCGGACAGGGAGGGACCTTAGGTATGGCTACACCTTC
CDR3: CASNRTGRDLRYGYTF